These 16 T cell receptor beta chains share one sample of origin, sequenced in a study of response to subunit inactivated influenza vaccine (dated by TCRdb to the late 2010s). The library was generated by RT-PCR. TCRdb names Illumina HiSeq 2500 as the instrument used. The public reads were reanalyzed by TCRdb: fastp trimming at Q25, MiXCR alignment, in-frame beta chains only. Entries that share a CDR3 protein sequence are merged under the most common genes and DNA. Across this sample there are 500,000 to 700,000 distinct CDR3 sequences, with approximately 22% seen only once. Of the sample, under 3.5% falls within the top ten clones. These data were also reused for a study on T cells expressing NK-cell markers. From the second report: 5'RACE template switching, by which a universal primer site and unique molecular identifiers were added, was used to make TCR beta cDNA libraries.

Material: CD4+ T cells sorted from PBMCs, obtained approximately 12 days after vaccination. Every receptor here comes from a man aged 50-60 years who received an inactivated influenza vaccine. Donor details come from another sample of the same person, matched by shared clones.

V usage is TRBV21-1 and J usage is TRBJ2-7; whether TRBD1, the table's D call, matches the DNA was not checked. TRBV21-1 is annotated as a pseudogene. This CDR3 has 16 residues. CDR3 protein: CASSKAMGGRSYEQYF. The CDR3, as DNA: TGTGCCAGCAGCAAAGCAATGGGGGGACGGTCCTACGAGCAGTACTTC.

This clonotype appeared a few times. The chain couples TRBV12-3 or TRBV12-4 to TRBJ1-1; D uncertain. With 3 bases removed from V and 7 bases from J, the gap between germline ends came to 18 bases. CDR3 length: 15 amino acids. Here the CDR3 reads CASSLGFTGNGEAFF. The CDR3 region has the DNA TGTGCCAGCAGTTTGGGGTTTACCGGCAACGGTGAAGCTTTCTTT.

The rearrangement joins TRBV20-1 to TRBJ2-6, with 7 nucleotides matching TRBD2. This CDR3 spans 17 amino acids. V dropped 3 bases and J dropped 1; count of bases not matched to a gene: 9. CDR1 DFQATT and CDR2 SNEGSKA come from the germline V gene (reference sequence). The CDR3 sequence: CSARESGKGSGANVLTF. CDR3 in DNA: TGCAGTGCTAGGGAGAGCGGGAAAGGGTCTGGGGCCAACGTCCTGACTTTC.

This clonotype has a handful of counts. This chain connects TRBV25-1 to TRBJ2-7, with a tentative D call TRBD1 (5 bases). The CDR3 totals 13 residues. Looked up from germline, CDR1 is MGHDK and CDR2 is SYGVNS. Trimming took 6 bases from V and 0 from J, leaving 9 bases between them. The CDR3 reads CASRPQASYEQYF. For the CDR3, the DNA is TGTGCCAGCAGGCCACAGGCCTCCTACGAGCAGTACTTC.

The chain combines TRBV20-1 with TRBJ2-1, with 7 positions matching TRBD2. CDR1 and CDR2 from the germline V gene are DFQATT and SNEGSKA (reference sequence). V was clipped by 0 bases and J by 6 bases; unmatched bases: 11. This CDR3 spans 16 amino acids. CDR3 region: CSARDRLRAGSNEQFF. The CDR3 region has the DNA TGCAGTGCTAGAGATAGGCTTCGAGCGGGGAGCAATGAGCAGTTCTTC.

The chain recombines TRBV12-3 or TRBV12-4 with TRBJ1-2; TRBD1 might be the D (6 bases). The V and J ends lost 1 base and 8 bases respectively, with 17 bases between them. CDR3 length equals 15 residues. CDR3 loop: CASSLGGGWTYGYTF. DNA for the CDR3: TGTGCCAGCAGTTTAGGAGGGGGTTGGACGTACGGCTACACCTTC.

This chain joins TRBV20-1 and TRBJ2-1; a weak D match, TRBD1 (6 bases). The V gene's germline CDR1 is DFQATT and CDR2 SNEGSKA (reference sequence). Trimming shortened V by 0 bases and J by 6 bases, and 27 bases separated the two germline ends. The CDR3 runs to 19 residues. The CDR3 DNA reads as TGCAGTGCTAGAGATCCCCGAATAGGGGGAGCGAATCTTCTCAATGAGCAGTTCTTC. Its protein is CSARDPRIGGANLLNEQFF.

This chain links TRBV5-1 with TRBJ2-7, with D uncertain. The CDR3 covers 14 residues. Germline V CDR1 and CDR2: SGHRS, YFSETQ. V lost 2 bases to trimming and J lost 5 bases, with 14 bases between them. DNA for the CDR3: TGCGCCAGCAGCTTCTGGGAACCGTCCCACGAGCAGTACTTC. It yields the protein CASSFWEPSHEQYF.

CDR3 coding DNA: TGCAGCTACACGGGCGCGGCGAAAAACATTCAGTACTTC. Protein: CSYTGAAKNIQYF. V and J are TRBV29-1 and TRBJ2-4; D ambiguous. Germline CDR1 and CDR2: SQVTM and ANQGSEA. The CDR3 spans 13 residues. The V and J ends lost 8 bases and 4 bases respectively, with 15 bases between them.

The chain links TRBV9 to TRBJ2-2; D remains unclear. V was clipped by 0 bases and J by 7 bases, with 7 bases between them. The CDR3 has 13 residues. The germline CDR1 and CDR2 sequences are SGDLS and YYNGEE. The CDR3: CASSVADIGELFF. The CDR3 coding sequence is TGTGCCAGCAGCGTAGCGGATATCGGGGAGCTGTTTTTT.

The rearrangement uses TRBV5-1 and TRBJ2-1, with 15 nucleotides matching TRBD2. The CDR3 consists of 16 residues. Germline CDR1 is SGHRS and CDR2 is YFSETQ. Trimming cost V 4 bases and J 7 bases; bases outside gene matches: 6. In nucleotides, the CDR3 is TGCGCCAGCAGCCAAGGAGGACTAGCGGGAGGGAATGAGCAGTTCTTC. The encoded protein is CASSQGGLAGGNEQFF.

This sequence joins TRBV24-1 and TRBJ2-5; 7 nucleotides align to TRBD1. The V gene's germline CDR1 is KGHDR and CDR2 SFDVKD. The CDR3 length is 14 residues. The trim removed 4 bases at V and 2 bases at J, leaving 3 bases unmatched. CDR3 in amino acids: CATSEATGQETQYF. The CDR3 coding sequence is TGTGCCACCAGTGAGGCGACAGGGCAAGAGACCCAGTACTTC.

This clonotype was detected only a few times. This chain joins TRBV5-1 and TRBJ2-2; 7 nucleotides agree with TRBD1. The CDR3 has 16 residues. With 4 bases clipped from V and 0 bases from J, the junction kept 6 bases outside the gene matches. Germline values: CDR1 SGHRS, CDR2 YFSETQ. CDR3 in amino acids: CASSGTGTANTGELFF. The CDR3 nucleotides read TGCGCCAGCAGCGGAACCGGGACAGCGAACACCGGGGAGCTGTTTTTT.

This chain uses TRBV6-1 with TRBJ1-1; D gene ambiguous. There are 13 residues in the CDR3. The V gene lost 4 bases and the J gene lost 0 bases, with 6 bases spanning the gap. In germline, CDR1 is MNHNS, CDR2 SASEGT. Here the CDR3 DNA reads TGTGCCAGCAGTGGTCCGGTGAACACTGAAGCTTTCTTT. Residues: CASSGPVNTEAFF.

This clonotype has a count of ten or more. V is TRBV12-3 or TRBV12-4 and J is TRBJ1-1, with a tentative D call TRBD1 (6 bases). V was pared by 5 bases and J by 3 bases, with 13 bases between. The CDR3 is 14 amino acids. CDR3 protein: CASSQGGRYTEAFF. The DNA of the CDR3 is TGTGCCAGCAGTCAAGGGGGGCGGTACACTGAAGCTTTCTTT.

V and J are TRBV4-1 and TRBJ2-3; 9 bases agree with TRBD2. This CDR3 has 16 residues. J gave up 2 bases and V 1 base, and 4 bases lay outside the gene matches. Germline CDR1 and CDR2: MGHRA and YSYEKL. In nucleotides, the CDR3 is TGCGCCAGCAGCCAAGGAGGACTAGCGACCACAGATACGCAGTATTTT. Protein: CASSQGGLATTDTQYF.